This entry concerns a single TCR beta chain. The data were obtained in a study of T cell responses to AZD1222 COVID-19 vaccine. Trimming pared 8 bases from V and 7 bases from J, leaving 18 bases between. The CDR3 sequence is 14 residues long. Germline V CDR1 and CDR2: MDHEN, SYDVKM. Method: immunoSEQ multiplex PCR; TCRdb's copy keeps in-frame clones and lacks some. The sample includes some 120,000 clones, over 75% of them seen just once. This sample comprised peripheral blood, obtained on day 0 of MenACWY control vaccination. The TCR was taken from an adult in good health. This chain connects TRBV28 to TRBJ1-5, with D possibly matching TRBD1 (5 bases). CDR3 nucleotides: TGTGCCAGCCGTCTGCGGCAGGGCAGGCAGCCCCAGCATTTT. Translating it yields CASRLRQGRQPQHF.